This T cell receptor (beta chain) derives from a study of PD-1 blockade in mismatch repair-deficient tumors. Study-level information: Patients had approximately 13 mismatch repair-deficient cancer types, all previously treated and progressing. Study-level results: Tumor-resident clones, often absent from pretreatment blood, expanded after pembrolizumab and then contracted.

For this clone: Its antigen is still unknown.

Germline V gene lookup returns CDR1 SGDLS and CDR2 YYNGEE. There are 15 residues in the CDR3. Trimming removed 4 bases from V and 5 bases from J, with 19 bases in between. Three pembrolizumab responders had their TCRs sequenced. Sequencing used immunoSEQ multiplex PCR; TCRdb keeps in-frame clones, though not all of them. The profile shows 30,000 to 35,000 clones, over 80% of them singletons. The chain couples TRBV9 to TRBJ2-7, with D perhaps matching TRBD1 (5 bases). This clonotype was sampled from an adult with mismatch repair-deficient cancer. Sequenced material: PBMCs, taken around 6 weeks after starting pembrolizumab. DNA for the CDR3: TGTGCCAGCAGCCCACAACAGGTACACCTCGACGAGCAGTACTTC. Translated, it gives CASSPQQVHLDEQYF.